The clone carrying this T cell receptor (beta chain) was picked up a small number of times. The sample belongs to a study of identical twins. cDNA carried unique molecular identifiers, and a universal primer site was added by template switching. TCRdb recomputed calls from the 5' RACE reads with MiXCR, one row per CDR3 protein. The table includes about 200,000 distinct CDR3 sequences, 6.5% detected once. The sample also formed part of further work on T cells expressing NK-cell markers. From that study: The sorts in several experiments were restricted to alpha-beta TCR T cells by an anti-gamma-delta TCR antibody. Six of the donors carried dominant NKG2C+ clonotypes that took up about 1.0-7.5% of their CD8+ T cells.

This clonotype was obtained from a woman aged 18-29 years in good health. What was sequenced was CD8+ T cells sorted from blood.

The CDR3 coding sequence is TGCGCCAGCAGGCGGGCCAATGAGCAGTACTTC. It is translated as CASRRANEQYF. The rearrangement links TRBV10-2 to TRBJ2-7; tentative D call: TRBD2 (5 bases). Germline V gene sequence: CDR1 WSHSY, CDR2 SAAADI. This CDR3 contains 11 residues. V gave up 6 bases and J gave up 7 bases, with 10 bases separating them.